Described below is a single TCR beta chain sequence and its context. This entry belongs to a study of blood T cell repertoires in COVID-19. About the study: COVID-19 samples from acute and convalescent phases originated in the United States, Italy and Spain. In each case, the material was cDNA or gDNA derived from T cells, B-cell-depleted T cells, or PBMCs.

Sequenced by immunoSEQ multiplex PCR; TCRdb stores in-frame clones only, minus some. The sample has over 140,000 clones, about 75% seen once. Clinical history reported by participants formed the basis on which cohorts were assigned. Germline assignment: CDR1 LGHDT and CDR2 YNNKEL (reference sequence). V was clipped by 1 base and J by 7 bases, with 17 bases between them. This CDR3 comprises 16 residues. The receptor was isolated from a woman in her forties or fifties who had recovered from COVID-19. The chain has TRBV3-1 (or the pseudogene TRBV3-2) and TRBJ1-5; D is possibly TRBD1 (6 bases). Sequenced sample: PBMCs or T cells enriched from blood (not recorded which). In DNA form, the CDR3 reads TGTGCCAGCAGCCAAGGGACAGTACTGCGATCACAGCCCCAGCATTTT. This translates into CASSQGTVLRSQPQHF.